Below, 21 T cell receptor beta chains from the same sample are listed, as sequenced in a study of blood T cell repertoires in COVID-19 (dated by TCRdb to the early 2020s). The library came from the immunoSEQ multiplex PCR assay. TCRdb took this table from immuneACCESS and kept in-frame rearrangements with V and J called. Such tables lack part of the clones; where checked against another copy, unresolved V genes explain under half of the gap, and the rest is unexplained. The sample yields 470,000 or so clones; approximately 85% were counted once. The ten largest clones add up to roughly 3.1% of the sample. What was sequenced was peripheral blood. The receptors originated from a human donor in a cohort sampled during active COVID-19.

This chain connects TRBV6-2 or TRBV6-3 to TRBJ2-7, with unresolved D. Germline V gives CDR1 MNHEY, CDR2 SVGEGT. V lost 6 bases, J lost 4 bases, and 10 bases lay in between. This CDR3 has 12 amino acids. CDR3 DNA sequence: TGTGCCAGCAGCCGTGGAGTTTACGAGCAGTACTTC. It encodes CASSRGVYEQYF.

The V and J genes are TRBV27 and TRBJ1-2, with a tentative D call TRBD1 (6 bases). The CDR3 has 13 residues. The V gene lost 5 bases and the J gene lost 6 bases, with 13 bases spanning the gap. Germline lookup yields CDR1 MNHEY and CDR2 SMNVEV (reference sequence). CDR3 region: CASSPTGYNGYTF. In DNA, the CDR3 is TGTGCCAGCAGTCCTACAGGGTACAATGGCTACACCTTC.

This chain connects TRBV11-3 to TRBJ2-5; no firm D call. Germline-derived CDR1 and CDR2 are SGHNT and YENEEA. The CDR3 is 12 residues long. Between the trimmed V and J ends, which lost 5 bases and 7 bases, there was a span of 11 bases. The CDR3 protein is CASSLAEGTQYF. The CDR3 DNA reads as TGTGCCAGCAGCCTTGCGGAAGGGACCCAGTACTTC. Complete variable domain (other parts from reference TRBV11-3 and TRBJ2-5): EAGVVQSPRYKIIEKKQPVAFWCNPISGHNTLYWYLQNLGQGPELLIRYENEEAVDDSQLPKDRFSAERLKGVDSTLKIQPAELGDSAVYLCASSLAEGTQYFGPGTRLLVL.

CDR3 sequence reads: CASSLAFGAYEQYF. The CDR3 coding sequence is TGTGCCAGCAGCTTGGCGTTCGGAGCCTACGAGCAGTACTTC. The chain is built from TRBV5-5 and TRBJ2-7; D is unresolved. CDR1 and CDR2 (germline): SGHKS, YYEKEE (reference sequence). The CDR3 is 14 residues long. Trimming took 0 bases from V and 2 from J, leaving 9 bases between them.

The chain links TRBV6-5 to TRBJ2-7, with TRBD2 matching over 9 bases. The CDR3 totals 15 residues. The germline V gene has CDR1 MNHEY and CDR2 SVGAGI. The V and J ends lost 10 bases and 7 bases, in that order; junction bases with no gene match: 17. CDR3 loop: CAMGLAGKIMGEQYF. In DNA, the CDR3 is TGTGCCATGGGGCTAGCGGGAAAAATAATGGGGGAGCAGTACTTC.

This chain uses TRBV19 with TRBJ1-5; 8 positions agree with TRBD1. Per the germline V gene, CDR1 is LNHDA and CDR2 is SQIVND (reference sequence). The junction had 4 bases not matched to a gene; V was cut back by 3 bases and J by 3 bases. CDR3 length: 15 amino acids. CDR3 DNA: TGTGCCAGTAGTATTGCAGGGGGCAACAATCAGCCCCAGCATTTT. Its protein is CASSIAGGNNQPQHF.

The CDR3 DNA is TGCGCCAGCAGCTTTTCCCGGGACAGGGGAGGAGATGGCTACACCTTC. This gives the protein CASSFSRDRGGDGYTF. The chain combines TRBV5-1 with TRBJ1-2, with 10 bases lining up with TRBD1. The CDR3 runs 16 residues. Germline CDR1 and CDR2: SGHRS and YFSETQ. The junction had 10 bases not matched to a gene; V was cut back by 2 bases and J by 6 bases. The whole variable domain, remainder taken from reference TRBV5-1 and TRBJ1-2, is KAGVTQTPRYLIKTRGQQVTLSCSPISGHRSVSWYQQTPGQGLQFLFEYFSETQRNKGNFPGRFSGRQFSNSRSEMNVSTLELGDSALYLCASSFSRDRGGDGYTFGSGTRLTVV.

The gene calls are TRBV11-2 and TRBJ2-4; no firm D call. Germline assignment: CDR1 SGHAT and CDR2 FQNNGV. Trimming removed 3 bases from V and 7 bases from J, with 7 bases in between. The CDR3 runs 12 residues. DNA of the CDR3: TGTGCCAGCAGCTTCGCGCGGAACATTCAGTACTTC. Protein product: CASSFARNIQYF.

Remarks on this clone: Its ends do not fully match the called genes, so a read error is possible. V gene TRBV6-5 combines with J gene TRBJ1-5; no clear D. The CDR3 covers 10 residues. Germline assignment: CDR1 MNHEY and CDR2 SVGAGI. The CDR3 sequence: CASSSQPQHF. CDR3 nucleotide sequence: TGTGCCAGCAGCAGTCAGCCCCAGCATTTT.

This chain uses TRBV12-3 or TRBV12-4 with TRBJ1-2; no clear D. There are 12 residues in the CDR3. V was pared by 4 bases and J by 5 bases, with 8 bases between. The CDR3 coding sequence is TGTGCCAGCAGTTACTGGGCGTATGGCTACACCTTC. Its protein product is CASSYWAYGYTF.

The CDR3 spells CASSARQGAYDEQFF. As DNA, the CDR3 is TGTGCCAGCAGCGCGCGACAGGGGGCGTACGATGAGCAGTTCTTC. J is TRBJ2-1 and V is TRBV11-3; TRBD1 agrees at 10 bases. The CDR3 totals 15 residues. CDR1 and CDR2 from the germline V gene are SGHNT and YENEEA. V dropped 5 bases and J dropped 8; count of bases not matched to a gene: 9. The full variable domain, completed using reference TRBV11-3 and TRBJ2-1, is EAGVVQSPRYKIIEKKQPVAFWCNPISGHNTLYWYLQNLGQGPELLIRYENEEAVDDSQLPKDRFSAERLKGVDSTLKIQPAELGDSAVYLCASSARQGAYDEQFFGPGTRLTVL.

This chain uses TRBV7-2 with TRBJ2-7, with 11 nucleotides matching TRBD2. The V gene's germline CDR1 is SGHTA and CDR2 FQGNSA. With 3 bases clipped from V and 3 bases from J, the junction kept 1 base outside the gene matches. This CDR3 has 14 amino acids. The CDR3 spells CASSFGTSGYEQYF. In DNA, the CDR3 is TGTGCCAGCAGCTTCGGGACTAGCGGCTACGAGCAGTACTTC. Supplemented by reference TRBV7-2 and TRBJ2-7, the full variable domain reads GAGVSQSPSNKVTEKGKDVELRCDPISGHTALYWYRQSLGQGLEFLIYFQGNSAPDKSGLPSDRFSAERTGGSVSTLTIQRTQQEDSAVYLCASSFGTSGYEQYFGPGTRLTVT.

This sequence joins TRBV5-5 and TRBJ2-5; D is perhaps TRBD1 (6 bases). The CDR3 totals 15 residues. Germline lookup yields CDR1 SGHKS and CDR2 YYEKEE (reference sequence). The V end was cut by 1 base, the J end by 4 bases, with 14 bases between. The CDR3 spells CASSLNQGQGETQYF. DNA for the CDR3: TGTGCCAGCAGCTTGAACCAGGGGCAGGGAGAGACCCAGTACTTC.

The V gene is TRBV7-6, the J gene TRBJ2-7; TRBD1 agrees at 10 bases. The CDR3 totals 15 residues. Trimming removed 4 bases from V and 2 bases from J; junction bases left unmatched: 5. The germline CDR1 and CDR2 sequences are SGHVS and FNYEAQ. The CDR3 loop is CASSSRDRGPYEQYF. The CDR3 DNA follows: TGTGCCAGCAGCTCCCGGGACAGGGGTCCCTACGAGCAGTACTTC.

This chain uses TRBV12-3 or TRBV12-4 with TRBJ2-5; D call uncertain. V shed 6 bases and J shed 5 bases, with 10 bases lying between them. The CDR3 spans 12 residues. The CDR3 DNA reads TGTGCCAGCAGCTCACTCGGGGAGACCCAGTACTTC. It translates to CASSSLGETQYF.

CDR3 residues: CATLDAGGRNIQYF. CDR3 DNA sequence: TGTGCCACCCTGGATGCAGGGGGCAGGAACATTCAGTACTTC. V gene TRBV27 combines with J gene TRBJ2-4; 8 nucleotides agree with TRBD1. This CDR3 spans 14 amino acids. Germline V lookup: CDR1 MNHEY, CDR2 SMNVEV (reference sequence). V shed 10 bases, J shed 7 bases, and the junction held 12 bases outside the gene matches.

This clone has a handful of counts. The chain recombines TRBV10-1 with TRBJ1-6, with TRBD1 matching 7 bases. V shed 4 bases and J 9 bases; nucleotides not matched to a gene: 3. The CDR3 has 13 amino acids. Per germline, CDR1 WNHNN and CDR2 SYGVQD (reference sequence). Written as DNA, the CDR3 is TGCGCCAGCAGTGGACAGGGCGGTTCACCCCTCCACTTT. It encodes CASSGQGGSPLHF.

V usage is TRBV25-1 and J usage is TRBJ2-3; 10 bases fit TRBD2. The CDR3 extends over 18 amino acids. V gave up 6 bases and J gave up 3 bases; unmatched junction bases: 15. Per the germline V gene, CDR1 is MGHDK and CDR2 is SYGVNS. The CDR3 sequence is CASSRTDFSGRKTDTQYF. The DNA for the CDR3 is TGTGCCAGCAGCCGGACTGATTTTAGCGGGAGGAAAACAGATACGCAGTATTTT.

This clone showed up just once. V usage is TRBV20-1 and J usage is TRBJ2-5; possible D gene TRBD1, 5 bases. The V end lost 3 bases, the J end lost 5 bases, and 13 bases lay between the germline ends. The V gene's germline CDR1 is DFQATT and CDR2 SNEGSKA (reference sequence). The CDR3 runs 13 residues. CDR3 bases: TGCAGTGCTAGTCCCAGGGTGTGGGAGACCCAGTACTTC. It codes for CSASPRVWETQYF.

The rearrangement uses TRBV27 and TRBJ2-7, with 7 bases lining up with TRBD1. Looked up from germline, CDR1 is MNHEY and CDR2 is SMNVEV (reference sequence). Trimming took 6 bases from V and 0 from J; bases not matched to a gene: 11. The CDR3 length is 16 residues. The CDR3 loop reads CASSPSRGQFSYEQYF. Here the CDR3 DNA reads TGTGCCAGCAGCCCCTCAAGGGGACAGTTCTCCTACGAGCAGTACTTC.

J is TRBJ2-7 and V is TRBV6-5, with a tentative D call TRBD2 (6 bases). The CDR3 covers 14 residues. The V end was cut by 7 bases, the J end by 6 bases, with 19 bases between. From germline, CDR1 is MNHEY and CDR2 SVGAGI. CDR3 coding DNA: TGTGCCAGCACCCCCACTACGCCTAGCGTCGAGCAGTACTTC. The encoded protein is CASTPTTPSVEQYF.